What follows are 16 T cell receptor beta chains derived from one specimen sequenced in a study of CD8+ T cells in alopecia areata. Stated treatment: oral pan-JAK inhibitor, 5-10 mg twice daily. Extracted RNA was reverse transcribed into cDNA, the sequencing template. The method was immunoSEQ multiplex PCR; TCRdb's version includes in-frame clones alone and lacks a portion of them. The data show roughly 220,000 clones, over 60% seen once. The specimen comprised CD4+ T cells sorted from blood, sampled around week 42, from a patient treated with tofacitinib. Receptors originate from a human donor with alopecia areata.

The chain carries TRBV30 and TRBJ2-5; D remains unclear. V lost 2 bases and J lost 2, with 9 bases in between. The CDR3 covers 13 residues. Germline values: CDR1 GTSNPN, CDR2 SVGIG (reference sequence). CDR3 protein: CAWSPGLQETQYF. CDR3 nucleotide sequence: TGTGCCTGGAGTCCCGGCCTACAAGAGACCCAGTACTTC.

The CDR3 DNA sequence: TGCGCCAGCAGCTTGGTACTTGGGGGCGGAGGAAGCTACACCTTC. This codes for CASSLVLGGGGSYTF. The chain combines TRBV5-1 with TRBJ1-2; D may be TRBD1 (6 bases). V was shortened by 0 bases and J by 9 bases, with 18 bases between the two germline ends. The V gene's germline CDR1 is SGHRS and CDR2 YFSETQ. CDR3 size: 15 residues.

J is TRBJ2-5 and V is TRBV29-1, with 12 bases fitting TRBD1. Germline trimming cut 3 bases from V and 7 bases from J; bases unmatched to any gene: 3. Looked up from germline, CDR1 is SQVTM and CDR2 is ANQGSEA. There are 13 residues in the CDR3. CDR3 residues: CSVDWDRGLTQYF. Here the CDR3 DNA reads TGCAGCGTTGATTGGGACAGGGGGCTGACCCAGTACTTC.

The rearrangement joins TRBV6-6 to TRBJ2-2; 10 bases agree with TRBD2. The CDR3 is made up of 16 amino acids. Losses at the gene ends were 6 bases for V and 1 base for J; bases not matched to a gene: 5. Germline CDR1 is MNHNY and CDR2 is SVGAGI (reference sequence). CDR3: CASRDSGGKNTGELFF. DNA for the CDR3: TGTGCCAGCAGAGATAGCGGGGGGAAGAACACCGGGGAGCTGTTTTTT.

The chain is built from TRBV29-1 and TRBJ2-1, with D uncertain. V lost 5 bases and J lost 0, with 14 bases in between. Germline V gives CDR1 SQVTM, CDR2 ANQGSEA. The CDR3 is 15 residues long. DNA of the CDR3: TGCAGCGTTTCCTCTCGTTCCAGCTCCTACAATGAGCAGTTCTTC. This encodes CSVSSRSSSYNEQFF.

This clone was counted only a few times. V usage is TRBV5-1 and J usage is TRBJ2-1, with 11 bases identical to TRBD2. The length of the CDR3 is 17 residues. The germline V gene encodes CDR1 SGHRS and CDR2 YFSETQ. V dropped 3 bases and J dropped 0; count of bases not matched to a gene: 5. The CDR3 reads CASSSTSGGYSYNEQFF. DNA for the CDR3: TGCGCCAGCAGCTCCACTAGCGGGGGTTACTCCTACAATGAGCAGTTCTTC.

This chain joins TRBV29-1 and TRBJ2-7; 7 bases map to TRBD2. The CDR3 is 13 amino acids. With 4 bases clipped from V and 3 bases from J, the junction kept 6 bases outside the gene matches. Germline values: CDR1 SQVTM, CDR2 ANQGSEA. CDR3 region: CSVGTRTSYEQYF. In nucleotides, the CDR3 is TGCAGCGTTGGAACCCGGACTAGCTACGAGCAGTACTTC.

V usage is TRBV19 and J usage is TRBJ1-5; D not resolved. The germline gives CDR1 LNHDA, CDR2 SQIVND (reference sequence). Trimming removed 9 bases at V and 7 bases at J, with 19 bases between. The CDR3 extends over 14 amino acids. The CDR3 DNA follows: TGTGCCAGCCAAGAAGGGCAGTTAACGCAGCCCCAGCATTTT. Protein product: CASQEGQLTQPQHF.

This chain uses TRBV29-1 with TRBJ1-2; 7 bases map to TRBD1. V gave up 0 bases and J gave up 6 bases; unmatched junction bases: 7. The CDR3 spans 14 residues. Germline V gives CDR1 SQVTM, CDR2 ANQGSEA. DNA for the CDR3: TGCAGCGTTGAAGAGCGGGACAGAGGAAATGGCTACACCTTC. This gives the protein CSVEERDRGNGYTF.

The chain joins TRBV28 to TRBJ1-2, with no clear D. The ends were cut back, 2 bases at V and 4 bases at J, with 5 bases in the middle. The CDR3 covers 12 residues. Germline V CDR1 and CDR2: MDHEN, SYDVKM. CDR3 bases: TGTGCCAGCAGTTTACCGGGCTATGGCTACACCTTC. Translation: CASSLPGYGYTF.

V usage is TRBV4-3 and J usage is TRBJ2-7; 10 bases line up with TRBD2. Germline V gene data show CDR1 as LGHNA and CDR2 as YSLEER. CDR3 length: 18 residues. Losses at the gene ends were 0 bases for V and 6 bases for J; bases not matched to a gene: 14. CDR3 residues: CASSQDVPQRGGSGEQYF. DNA for the CDR3: TGCGCCAGCAGCCAAGATGTCCCCCAGCGGGGGGGTTCGGGCGAGCAGTACTTC.

This clone came up a few times. The gene calls are TRBV29-1 and TRBJ1-1; D may be TRBD1 (5 bases). The CDR3 runs 12 residues. The V gene lost 7 bases and the J gene lost 8 bases, with 17 bases spanning the gap. Germline V gene lookup returns CDR1 SQVTM and CDR2 ANQGSEA. The CDR3 nucleotides are TGCAGCGCCCAGGGATTACTCCTCGAAGCTTTCTTT. The encoded protein is CSAQGLLLEAFF.

This chain joins TRBV7-8 and TRBJ2-1; D might be TRBD1 (6 bases). Trimming removed 0 bases at V and 6 bases at J, with 15 bases between. Germline lookup yields CDR1 SGHVS and CDR2 FQNEAQ. This CDR3 spans 16 amino acids. CDR3 sequence: CASSLAGQGLINEQFF. DNA of the CDR3: TGTGCCAGCAGCTTAGCGGGCCAGGGGCTAATCAATGAGCAGTTCTTC.

The chain has TRBV11-3 and TRBJ2-3; D is unresolved. Trimming pared 7 bases from V and 4 bases from J, leaving 12 bases between. Per the germline V gene, CDR1 is SGHNT and CDR2 is YENEEA. CDR3 size: 13 residues. CDR3 residues: CASNNLGPDTQYF. CDR3 bases: TGTGCCAGCAACAACCTTGGGCCAGATACGCAGTATTTT.

This chain connects TRBV25-1 to TRBJ2-1; 12 bases map to TRBD2. With V trimmed by 4 bases and J by 9 bases, 16 bases remained unmatched. This CDR3 is built from 18 residues. CDR1 is MGHDK and CDR2 is SYGVNS in the germline V gene. The CDR3 reads CASSGIRSWTSGVPEQFF. The CDR3 region has the DNA TGTGCCAGCAGTGGTATAAGGTCTTGGACTAGCGGGGTCCCTGAGCAGTTCTTC.

Note on this clone: Within the sample, other DNA sequences also encode this same CDR3. The V gene is TRBV30, the J gene TRBJ2-7; D perhaps matches TRBD1 (6 bases). V dropped 2 bases and J dropped 2 bases, with 7 bases sitting between them. Germline V gives CDR1 GTSNPN, CDR2 SVGIG (reference sequence). The CDR3 loop spans 12 amino acids. In nucleotides, the CDR3 is TGTGCCTGGAGTAGGGACACCTACGAGCAGTACTTC. Translated, it gives CAWSRDTYEQYF.